The 5 T cell receptor beta chains below were found in one sample sequenced in a study of CD8 T cells in ankylosing spondylitis. General study findings and limits: Within ankylosing spondylitis blood, a TCR beta motif made up of several highly homologous variants appeared to be characteristic.

These receptors have no known antigen. TCRdb called the 5' RACE reads again in MiXCR, with one record for every CDR3 protein. The sample includes 750,000 to 850,000 distinct CDR3 sequences, about 11% of them seen just once. Sequenced sample: blood, either unsorted or a sorted T cell fraction (not recorded which). The receptors here all came from a male donor with ankylosing spondylitis.

The chain carries TRBV6-2 or TRBV6-3 and TRBJ2-7; TRBD1 is a possible D gene (6 bases). Germline CDR1 MNHEY, CDR2 SVGEGT. The CDR3 runs 16 residues. The V end was cut by 2 bases, the J end by 2 bases, with 16 bases between. The CDR3 nucleotides read TGTGCCAGCAGTTACACATCGAGGACAGTTGCCTACGAGCAGTACTTC. It codes for CASSYTSRTVAYEQYF.

The chain uses TRBV4-3 and TRBJ2-5, with a possible D match to TRBD2 (6 bases). V lost 0 bases to trimming and J lost 0 bases, with 14 bases between them. The CDR3 totals 17 residues. Germline loops: CDR1 LGHNA, CDR2 YSLEER. This chain's CDR3 is CASSQDVGLRYQETQYF. In DNA, the CDR3 is TGCGCCAGCAGCCAAGATGTCGGACTAAGGTACCAAGAGACCCAGTACTTC.

This clonotype was seen just once. The gene calls are TRBV20-1 and TRBJ2-5; 8 bases agree with TRBD2. Trimming took 6 bases from V and 4 from J; bases not matched to a gene: 10. The CDR3 spans 14 residues. Germline V CDR1 and CDR2: DFQATT, SNEGSKA (reference sequence). The CDR3 sequence: CSARKTSVGETQYF. Written as DNA, the CDR3 is TGCAGTGCCCGTAAGACTAGCGTGGGAGAGACCCAGTACTTC.

This clonotype has more than one count but fewer than ten. This chain links TRBV20-1 with TRBJ2-7; D remains ambiguous. Germline V CDR1 and CDR2: DFQATT, SNEGSKA (reference sequence). CDR3 length: 12 amino acids. V dropped 7 bases and J dropped 7 bases, with 17 bases sitting between them. The CDR3 spells CSGSKDVLEQYF. The CDR3 coding sequence is TGCAGTGGCTCGAAAGATGTCCTTGAGCAGTACTTC.

This clonotype was detected only a few times. The chain couples TRBV12-3 or TRBV12-4 to TRBJ1-1; maybe TRBD1 (5 bases). V lost 6 bases and J 2 bases, leaving 10 bases between the germline ends. The CDR3 has 13 residues. The CDR3 is CASRLQVNTEAFF. CDR3 nucleotides: TGTGCCAGCAGGCTACAGGTAAACACTGAAGCTTTCTTT.